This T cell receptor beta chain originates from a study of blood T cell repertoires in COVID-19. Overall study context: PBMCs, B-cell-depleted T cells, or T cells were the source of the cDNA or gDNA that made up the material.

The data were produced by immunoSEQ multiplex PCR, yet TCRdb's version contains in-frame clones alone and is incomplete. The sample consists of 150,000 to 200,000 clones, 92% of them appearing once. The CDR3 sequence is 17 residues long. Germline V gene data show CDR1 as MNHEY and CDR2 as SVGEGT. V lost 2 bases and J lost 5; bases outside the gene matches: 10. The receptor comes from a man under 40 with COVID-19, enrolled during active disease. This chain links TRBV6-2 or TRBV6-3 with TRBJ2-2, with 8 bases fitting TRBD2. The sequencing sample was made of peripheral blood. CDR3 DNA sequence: TGTGCCAGCAGTTACCCCACCGGGGGGGGCCGAACCGGGGAGCTGTTTTTT. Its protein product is CASSYPTGGGRTGELFF.